This TCR beta chain stems from a study of OX40 agonist ivuxolimab in advanced cancers. Study at large: At 0.01 to 10 mg/kg, ivuxolimab was administered intravenously to patients every 2 weeks.

Profiling relied on immunoSEQ multiplex PCR, and the TCRdb table lists in-frame clones only, not all of them. The sample has about 100,000 clones; around 93% are singletons. V shed 3 bases, J shed 3 bases, and the junction held 9 bases outside the gene matches. Germline assignment: CDR1 MGHRA and CDR2 YSYEKL. CDR3 length equals 18 residues. The chain employs TRBV4-1 and TRBJ2-7; 15 bases agree with TRBD2. Here the sequenced sample was CD4+ or CD8+ T cells sorted from blood, taken in a trial of the OX40 agonist ivuxolimab. The origin of this receptor is an adult with an advanced solid tumor such as melanoma, head and neck, liver or kidney cancer. The CDR3 loop is CASSHLGLAGGGIYEQYF. The CDR3, as DNA: TGCGCCAGCAGCCACTTGGGACTAGCGGGAGGTGGAATCTACGAGCAGTACTTC.